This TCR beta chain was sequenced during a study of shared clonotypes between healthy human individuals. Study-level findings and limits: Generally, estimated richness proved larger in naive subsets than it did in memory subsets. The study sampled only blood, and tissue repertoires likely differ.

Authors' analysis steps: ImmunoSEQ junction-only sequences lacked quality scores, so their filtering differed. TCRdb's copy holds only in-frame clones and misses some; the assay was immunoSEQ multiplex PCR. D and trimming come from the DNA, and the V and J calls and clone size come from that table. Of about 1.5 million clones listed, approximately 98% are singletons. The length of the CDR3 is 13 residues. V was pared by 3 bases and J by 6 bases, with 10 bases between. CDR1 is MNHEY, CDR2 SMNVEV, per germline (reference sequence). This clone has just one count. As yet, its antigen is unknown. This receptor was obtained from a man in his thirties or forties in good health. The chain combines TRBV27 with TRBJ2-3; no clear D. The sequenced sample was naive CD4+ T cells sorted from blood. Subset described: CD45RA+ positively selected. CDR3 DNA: TGTGCCAGCAGTTTTTTAGATTTGGATACGCAGTATTTT. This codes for CASSFLDLDTQYF.